This passage covers 9 T cell receptor beta chains from one sample sequenced in a study of blood T cell repertoires in COVID-19. TCRdb's copy holds only in-frame clones and misses some; the assay was immunoSEQ multiplex PCR. The profile shows some 200,000 clones, 70% to 90% of them singletons. Material: peripheral blood. The receptors shown here come from a man aged 55 to 70 with active or convalescent COVID-19.

The CDR3 protein is CASSPDPTRGTDTQYF. CDR3 DNA sequence: TGTGCCAGCAGTCCCGACCCAACTAGAGGTACAGATACGCAGTATTTT. V usage is TRBV27 and J usage is TRBJ2-3, with a tentative D call TRBD2 (5 bases). The CDR3 has 16 residues. V was trimmed by 5 bases and J by 3 bases, leaving 18 bases between them. In germline, CDR1 is MNHEY, CDR2 SMNVEV (reference sequence).

V and J are TRBV6-5 and TRBJ2-1, with 10 nucleotides matching TRBD2. V shed 6 bases and J 5 bases; nucleotides not matched to a gene: 7. The CDR3 contains 15 residues. Germline values: CDR1 MNHEY, CDR2 SVGAGI. The DNA for the CDR3 is TGTGCCAGCAGGAGAGCGGGGGGGGCAAACAATGAGCAGTTCTTC. Translated: CASRRAGGANNEQFF.

V usage is TRBV6-5 and J usage is TRBJ2-7; maybe TRBD1 (5 bases). Trimming cost V 2 bases and J 4 bases, with 18 bases left between them. From germline, CDR1 is MNHEY and CDR2 SVGAGI. This CDR3 contains 16 residues. CDR3 amino acids: CASSYIGAGMRYEQYF. The CDR3 DNA sequence: TGTGCCAGCAGTTACATTGGGGCCGGTATGAGATACGAGCAGTACTTC.

V gene TRBV5-1 combines with J gene TRBJ2-7, with TRBD1 matching 10 bases. V gave up 0 bases and J gave up 2 bases; unmatched junction bases: 5. Germline lookup yields CDR1 SGHRS and CDR2 YFSETQ. This CDR3 has 16 amino acids. In DNA form, the CDR3 reads TGCGCCAGCAGCTTGGCGCCGGGACAGGGGACCTACGAGCAGTACTTC. It translates to CASSLAPGQGTYEQYF.

This chain connects TRBV6-5 to TRBJ1-3; D is perhaps TRBD1 (6 bases). Germline assignment: CDR1 MNHEY and CDR2 SVGAGI. Trimming took 6 bases from V and 2 from J, leaving 14 bases between them. CDR3 length equals 15 residues. CDR3 protein: CASRAQGQTGNTIYF. CDR3 nucleotides: TGTGCCAGCAGAGCCCAGGGACAAACTGGAAACACCATATATTTT.

V is TRBV5-1 and J is TRBJ1-2; a possible D gene is TRBD1 (6 bases). The CDR3 is made up of 13 amino acids. Looked up from germline, CDR1 is SGHRS and CDR2 is YFSETQ. V shed 4 bases and J shed 8 bases, with 15 bases lying between them. The CDR3 coding sequence is TGCGCCAGCAGCGTCACAGGGAACGTAGGCTACACCTTC. Protein: CASSVTGNVGYTF.

The chain couples TRBV27 to TRBJ1-6; TRBD1 matches 8 bases. Germline V gene sequence: CDR1 MNHEY, CDR2 SMNVEV (reference sequence). V shed 5 bases and J 8 bases; nucleotides not matched to a gene: 5. There are 14 residues in the CDR3. The CDR3 sequence: CASSRTGNYSPLHF. Here the CDR3 DNA reads TGTGCCAGCAGTCGGACAGGGAACTATTCACCCCTCCACTTT.

The chain couples TRBV10-3 to TRBJ2-7; TRBD2 matches 14 bases. V was clipped by 5 bases and J by 4 bases; unmatched bases: 4. Germline CDR1 reads ENHRY; CDR2 reads SYGVKD. The CDR3 consists of 15 residues. The CDR3 DNA sequence: TGTGCCATCAGTTCCGGACTAGCGGGGGGTTACGAGCAGTACTTC. Its translation is CAISSGLAGGYEQYF.

The chain couples TRBV10-3 to TRBJ1-1, with TRBD1 as a possible D gene (6 bases). Looked up from germline, CDR1 is ENHRY and CDR2 is SYGVKD. CDR3 length equals 12 residues. Deletions cut 3 bases from V and 8 bases from J, with 10 bases between. CDR3 region: CAISEQGGEAFF. The CDR3 DNA is TGTGCCATCAGTGAACAGGGTGGGGAAGCTTTCTTT.